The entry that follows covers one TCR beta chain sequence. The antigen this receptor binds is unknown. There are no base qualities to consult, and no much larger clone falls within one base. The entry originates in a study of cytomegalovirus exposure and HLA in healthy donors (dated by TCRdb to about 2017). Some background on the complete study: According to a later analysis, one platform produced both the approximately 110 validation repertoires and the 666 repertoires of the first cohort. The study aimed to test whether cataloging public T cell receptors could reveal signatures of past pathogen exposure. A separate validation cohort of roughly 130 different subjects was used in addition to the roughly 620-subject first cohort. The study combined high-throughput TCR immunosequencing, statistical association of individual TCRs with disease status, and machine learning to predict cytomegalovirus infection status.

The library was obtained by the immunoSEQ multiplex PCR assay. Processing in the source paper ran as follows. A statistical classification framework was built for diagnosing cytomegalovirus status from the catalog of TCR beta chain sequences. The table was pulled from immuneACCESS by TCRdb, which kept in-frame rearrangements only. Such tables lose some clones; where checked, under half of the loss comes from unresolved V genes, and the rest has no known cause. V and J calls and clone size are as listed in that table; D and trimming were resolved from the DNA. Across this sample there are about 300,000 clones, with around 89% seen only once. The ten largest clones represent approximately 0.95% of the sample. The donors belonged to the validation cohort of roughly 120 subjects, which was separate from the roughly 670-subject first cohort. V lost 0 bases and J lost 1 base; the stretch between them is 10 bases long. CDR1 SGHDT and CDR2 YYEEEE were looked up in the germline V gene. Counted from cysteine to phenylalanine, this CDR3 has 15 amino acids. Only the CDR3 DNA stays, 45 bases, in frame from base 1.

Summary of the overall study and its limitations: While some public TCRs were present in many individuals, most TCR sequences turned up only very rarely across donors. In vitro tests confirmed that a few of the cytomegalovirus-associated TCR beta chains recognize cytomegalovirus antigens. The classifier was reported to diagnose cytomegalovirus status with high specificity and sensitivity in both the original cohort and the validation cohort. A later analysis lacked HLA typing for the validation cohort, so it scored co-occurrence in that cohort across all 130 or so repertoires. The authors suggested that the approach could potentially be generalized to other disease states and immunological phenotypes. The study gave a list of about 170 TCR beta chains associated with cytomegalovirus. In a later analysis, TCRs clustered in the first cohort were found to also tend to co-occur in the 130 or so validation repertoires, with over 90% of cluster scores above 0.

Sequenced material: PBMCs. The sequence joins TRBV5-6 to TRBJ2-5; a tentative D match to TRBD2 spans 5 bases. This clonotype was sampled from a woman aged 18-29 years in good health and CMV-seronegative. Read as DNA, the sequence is TGTGCCAGCAGCTTGGTCGCAGCGGTCCAAGAGACCCAGTACTTC. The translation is CASSLVAAVQETQYF.